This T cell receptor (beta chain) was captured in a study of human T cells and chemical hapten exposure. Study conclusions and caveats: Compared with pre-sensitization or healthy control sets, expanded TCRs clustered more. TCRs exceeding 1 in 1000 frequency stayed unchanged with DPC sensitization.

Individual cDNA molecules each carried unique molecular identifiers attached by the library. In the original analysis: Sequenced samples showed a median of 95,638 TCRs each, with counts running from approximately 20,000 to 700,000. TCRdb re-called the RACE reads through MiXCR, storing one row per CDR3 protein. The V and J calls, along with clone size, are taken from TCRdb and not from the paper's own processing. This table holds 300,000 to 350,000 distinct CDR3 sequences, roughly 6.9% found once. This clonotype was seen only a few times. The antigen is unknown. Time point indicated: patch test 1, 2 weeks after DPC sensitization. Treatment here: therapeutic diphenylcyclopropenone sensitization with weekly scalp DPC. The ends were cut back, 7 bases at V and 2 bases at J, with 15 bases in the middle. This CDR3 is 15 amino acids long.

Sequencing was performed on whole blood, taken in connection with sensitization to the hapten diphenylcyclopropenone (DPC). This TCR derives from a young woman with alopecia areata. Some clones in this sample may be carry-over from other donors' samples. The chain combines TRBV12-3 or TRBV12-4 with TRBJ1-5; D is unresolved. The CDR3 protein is CASTRGGFGNQPQHF. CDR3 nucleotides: TGTGCCAGCACCCGGGGAGGGTTTGGCAATCAGCCCCAGCATTTT.